These 13 T cell receptor beta chains were all obtained from the same sample, sequenced in a study of vaccination effects on CD4 cells after COVID-19 (dated by TCRdb to between 2021 and 2024). These TCRs' antigens remain unknown. After less than 13 days of culture, CD4+ T cells were isolated with the EasySep CD4+ T cell isolation kit. The method behind the library was the immunoSEQ multiplex PCR assay. TCRdb obtained this table from immuneACCESS and retained in-frame rearrangements with V and J assigned. These tables miss some clones; where compared with another copy, unresolved V genes account for less than half of the shortfall, and the remainder is unexplained. The sample yields approximately 47,000 clones; about 78% were counted once. The ten largest make up around 11% of the sample. Sequenced here: CD4+ T cells from PBMCs cultured without peptide, sampled before COVID-19 vaccination. These receptors all stem from a human donor who had a prior SARS-CoV-2 infection.

The chain links TRBV7-2 to TRBJ2-1; unclear D gene. V was trimmed by 2 bases and J by 9 bases, leaving 2 bases between them. Germline loops: CDR1 SGHTA, CDR2 FQGNSA. This CDR3 comprises 10 residues. The CDR3 region is CASSLREQFF. The CDR3 DNA reads TGTGCCAGCAGCTTACGTGAGCAGTTCTTC.

This chain joins TRBV7-8 and TRBJ2-3; D might be TRBD1 (7 bases). V lost 2 bases to trimming and J lost 2 bases, with 14 bases between them. The CDR3 totals 16 residues. CDR1 SGHVS and CDR2 FQNEAQ come from the germline V gene. CDR3 residues: CASSLQGGGFTDTQYF. As DNA, the CDR3 is TGTGCCAGCAGCTTACAGGGGGGAGGCTTCACAGATACGCAGTATTTT.

The V and J genes are TRBV2 and TRBJ2-3, with D tentatively TRBD2 (6 bases). The CDR3 is 16 residues long. Germline CDR1 SNHLY, CDR2 FYNNEI. With 7 bases removed from V and 0 bases from J, the gap between germline ends came to 17 bases. CDR3 in DNA: TGTGCCAGCAACCCCGCGGGGCTACCTAGCACAGATACGCAGTATTTT. As protein: CASNPAGLPSTDTQYF.

This clone occurred a few times. The V call is TRBV7-2, the J call TRBJ2-1; tentatively, D is TRBD2 (6 bases). Germline V gene sequence: CDR1 SGHTA, CDR2 FQGNSA. V was trimmed by 4 bases and J by 0 bases, leaving 13 bases between them. CDR3 length: 16 residues. This CDR3 reads CASSSLLARSYNEQFF. DNA of the CDR3: TGTGCCAGCAGCTCCCTACTAGCACGCTCCTACAATGAGCAGTTCTTC.

The chain couples TRBV18 to TRBJ1-1, with a possible D match to TRBD1 (6 bases). Trimming cost V 0 bases and J 2 bases, with 19 bases left between them. This CDR3 comprises 18 residues. Germline V gene sequence: CDR1 KGHSH, CDR2 LQKENI. The chain's CDR3 is CASSPPYNRVAANTEAFF. CDR3 DNA sequence: TGTGCCAGCTCACCACCTTACAACAGGGTCGCAGCCAACACTGAAGCTTTCTTT.

The genes are TRBV5-1 and TRBJ2-2, with TRBD2 matching 13 bases. This CDR3 spans 18 amino acids. The V gene end was trimmed by 1 base and the J gene end by 3 bases; junction bases not matched to a gene: 6. Germline lookup yields CDR1 SGHRS and CDR2 YFSETQ. Written as DNA, the CDR3 is TGCGCCAGCAGCTTGACTAGCGGGGGGGGCCGGGACACCGGGGAGCTGTTTTTT. Protein: CASSLTSGGGRDTGELFF.

This chain links TRBV5-1 with TRBJ2-2, with 10 bases aligning to TRBD1. V was clipped by 4 bases and J by 0 bases; unmatched bases: 12. Germline V lookup: CDR1 SGHRS, CDR2 YFSETQ. The CDR3 spans 19 residues. The CDR3: CASSRVWDRGHANTGELFF. DNA for the CDR3: TGCGCCAGCAGCCGCGTCTGGGACAGGGGTCACGCGAACACCGGGGAGCTGTTTTTT.

The V gene is TRBV7-2, the J gene TRBJ2-1; 7 bases match TRBD1. The CDR3 spans 15 residues. V shed 2 bases and J 4 bases; nucleotides not matched to a gene: 5. The germline V gene has CDR1 SGHTA and CDR2 FQGNSA. CDR3 in DNA: TGTGCCAGCAGCTTAAATCAGGGGGTTTACAATGAGCAGTTCTTC. Amino acid sequence: CASSLNQGVYNEQFF.

The J gene is TRBJ2-4, the V gene TRBV19, with TRBD1 matching over 9 bases. Unmatched junction bases numbered 14, after V lost 5 bases and J lost 9 bases. The CDR3 sequence is 16 residues long. CDR1 is LNHDA, CDR2 SQIVND, per germline (reference sequence). CDR3 bases: TGTGCCAGTAGTGGTCGAATACAGGGGGCTTGGGGCATTCAGTACTTC. It yields the protein CASSGRIQGAWGIQYF. The full variable domain, in which reference TRBV19 and TRBJ2-4 provide the parts outside the CDR3, is DGGITQSPKYLFRKEGQNVTLSCEQNLNHDAMYWYRQDPGQGLRLIYYSQIVNDFQKGDIAEGYSVSREKKESFPLTVTSAQKNPTAFYLCASSGRIQGAWGIQYFGAGTRLSVL.

This chain uses TRBV19 with TRBJ1-2; D perhaps matches TRBD1 (5 bases). Trimming removed 7 bases from V and 0 bases from J, with 9 bases in between. Germline V gene lookup returns CDR1 LNHDA and CDR2 SQIVND (reference sequence). This CDR3 has 13 amino acids. CDR3 sequence reads: CASNPGANYGYTF. DNA of the CDR3: TGTGCCAGTAACCCGGGGGCTAACTATGGCTACACCTTC. The complete variable domain, with remaining parts taken from reference TRBV19 and TRBJ1-2, reads DGGITQSPKYLFRKEGQNVTLSCEQNLNHDAMYWYRQDPGQGLRLIYYSQIVNDFQKGDIAEGYSVSREKKESFPLTVTSAQKNPTAFYLCASNPGANYGYTFGSGTRLTVV.

This chain joins TRBV18 and TRBJ2-5; 16 bases line up with TRBD2. The CDR3 contains 18 residues. Trimming took 2 bases from V and 5 from J; bases not matched to a gene: 8. Germline values: CDR1 KGHSH, CDR2 LQKENI. CDR3 sequence: CASSPVGTSGGALETQYF. The CDR3 DNA reads TGTGCCAGCTCACCAGTTGGGACTAGCGGGGGGGCCTTGGAGACCCAGTACTTC. The variable domain in full, completed from reference TRBV18 and TRBJ2-5, reads NAGVMQNPRHLVRRRGQEARLRCSPMKGHSHVYWYRQLPEEGLKFMVYLQKENIIDESGMPKERFSAEFPKEGPSILRIQQVVRGDSAAYFCASSPVGTSGGALETQYFGPGTRLLVL.

This chain uses TRBV27 with TRBJ2-2, with D uncertain. The CDR3 sequence is 16 residues long. Trimming removed 5 bases from V and 0 bases from J, with 13 bases in between. Germline-derived CDR1 and CDR2 are MNHEY and SMNVEV (reference sequence). CDR3 DNA sequence: TGTGCCAGCAGTCCCTCAGGACGGACGAACACCGGGGAGCTGTTTTTT. Its translation is CASSPSGRTNTGELFF.

This clone is a singleton in its sample. In nucleotides, the CDR3 is TGTGCCAGCAGCCCCCGGGCCTACTCCTACGAGCAGTACTTC. This gives the protein CASSPRAYSYEQYF. V usage is TRBV9 and J usage is TRBJ2-7; D gene unclear. Germline values: CDR1 SGDLS, CDR2 YYNGEE. Between the trimmed V and J ends, which lost 4 bases and 0 bases, there was a span of 11 bases. The CDR3 has 14 amino acids.